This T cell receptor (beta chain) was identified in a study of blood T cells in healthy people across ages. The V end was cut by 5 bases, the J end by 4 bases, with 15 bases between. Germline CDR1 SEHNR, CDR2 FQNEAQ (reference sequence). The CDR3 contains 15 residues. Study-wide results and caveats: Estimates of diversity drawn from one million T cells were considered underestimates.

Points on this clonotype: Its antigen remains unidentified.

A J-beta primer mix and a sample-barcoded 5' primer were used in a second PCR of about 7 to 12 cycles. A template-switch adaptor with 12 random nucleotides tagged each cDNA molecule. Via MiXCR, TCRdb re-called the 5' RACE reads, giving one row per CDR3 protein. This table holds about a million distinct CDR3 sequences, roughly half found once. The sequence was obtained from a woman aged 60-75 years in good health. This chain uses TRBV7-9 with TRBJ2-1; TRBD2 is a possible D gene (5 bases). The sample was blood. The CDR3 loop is CASSETRGSYNEQFF. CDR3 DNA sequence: TGTGCCAGCAGCGAAACTAGAGGGTCTTACAATGAGCAGTTCTTC.